The T cell receptor (beta chain) described here comes from a study of blood T cell repertoires in COVID-19. Study background: PBMCs, B-cell-depleted T cells, or T cells were the source of the cDNA or gDNA that made up the material.

Per the original data handling: Counts of nucleated cells, estimated from reference gene primer amplification, were obtained. The protocol was immunoSEQ multiplex PCR, while the TCRdb copy is restricted to in-frame clones and leaves out a portion. The V and J calls and clone size are taken from that table; D and trimming were inferred from the DNA. Of under 80,000 clones detected, around 83% appear once; the ten largest clones hold roughly two fifths. V shed 0 bases and J 7 bases; nucleotides not matched to a gene: 2. The V gene's germline CDR1 is LGHDT and CDR2 YNNKEL (reference sequence). CDR3 length: 14 residues. Only one count was recorded for this clone.

Sequences were obtained from peripheral blood. The receptor comes from a man older than 75 with acute or convalescent COVID-19. This chain links TRBV3-1 (or the pseudogene TRBV3-2) with TRBJ2-1; TRBD1 agrees at 8 bases. DNA for the CDR3: TGTGCCAGCAGCCAAGACAACAGGGGGAATGAGCAGTTCTTC. Its protein is CASSQDNRGNEQFF.